These 12 T cell receptor beta chains share one sample of origin, sequenced in a study of TIL therapy for anti-PD-1-resistant metastatic lung cancer (dated by TCRdb to about 2021). TCR beta CDR3 regions were amplified from genomic DNA by bias-controlled multiplex PCR with the immunoSEQ v3 hsTCRB kit. TCRdb stores this immuneACCESS table with in-frame sequences only. Part of the clones is absent; in the studies checked, under half of the shortfall reflects unresolved V genes, and no reason is known for the rest. This sample comprises just over 45,000 clones, around three quarters of them detected only once. Together, the top ten hold over 13% of the sample. The time point label of this sample denotes: pre-treatment sample, taken before nivolumab and TIL therapy. Material: blood, obtained at baseline. The receptors originated from a man between 65 and 79 years old with non-small cell lung cancer.

The V and J genes are TRBV4-3 and TRBJ2-2; D not resolved. V was cut by 1 base and J by 0 bases, with 15 bases left in between. Germline CDR1 and CDR2: LGHNA and YSLEER. The CDR3 covers 18 residues. CDR3 in amino acids: CASSQVGIHHANTGELFF. The CDR3 region has the DNA TGCGCCAGCAGCCAAGTGGGGATACACCATGCGAACACCGGGGAGCTGTTTTTT.

V gene TRBV5-4 combines with J gene TRBJ2-3; 7 bases match TRBD2. With V trimmed by 4 bases and J by 2 bases, 10 bases remained unmatched. CDR3 length: 16 residues. Germline CDR1 is SGHNT and CDR2 is YYREEE (reference sequence). The CDR3 loop reads CASSPGGLAATDTQYF. The CDR3 bases are TGTGCCAGCAGCCCGGGCGGGCTAGCGGCCACAGATACGCAGTATTTT.

This clone was counted between two and nine times. The chain is built from TRBV4-3 and TRBJ1-5; unclear D gene. Deletions cut 0 bases from V and 5 bases from J, with 5 bases between. The CDR3 runs 13 residues. Germline-derived CDR1 and CDR2 are LGHNA and YSLEER. CDR3 DNA sequence: TGCGCCAGCAGCCAAGAACAAGATCAGCCCCAGCATTTT. Translating it yields CASSQEQDQPQHF.

This clone was detected only a few times. The V gene is TRBV11-2, the J gene TRBJ1-1, with D hard to call. Trimming removed 5 bases from V and 5 bases from J, with 15 bases in between. The CDR3 length is 14 residues. Germline CDR1 reads SGHAT; CDR2 reads FQNNGV. The CDR3 DNA follows: TGTGCCAGCAGCCCGTTTGAAGGGAGGACTGAAGCTTTCTTT. It yields the protein CASSPFEGRTEAFF. Looking up the rest from reference TRBV11-2 and TRBJ1-1 gives the full variable domain: EAGVAQSPRYKIIEKRQSVAFWCNPISGHATLYWYQQILGQGPKLLIQFQNNGVVDDSQLPKDRFSAERLKGVDSTLKIQPAKLEDSAVYLCASSPFEGRTEAFFGQGTRLTVV.

V usage is TRBV7-9 and J usage is TRBJ2-5, with TRBD1 identical over 7 bases. CDR1 and CDR2 from the germline V gene are SEHNR and FQNEAQ (reference sequence). V dropped 5 bases and J dropped 4; count of bases not matched to a gene: 7. CDR3 length equals 14 residues. The CDR3 loop reads CASSVTGIGETQYF. The CDR3 DNA reads TGTGCCAGCAGCGTGACAGGGATTGGAGAGACCCAGTACTTC.

The table lists this clone with a few counts. The chain is built from TRBV7-9 and TRBJ1-1; D unresolved. V lost 3 bases to trimming and J lost 5 bases, with 13 bases between them. Germline CDR1 reads SEHNR; CDR2 reads FQNEAQ (reference sequence). There are 14 residues in the CDR3. The CDR3 spells CASSFQLAQTEAFF. CDR3 coding DNA: TGTGCCAGCAGCTTTCAGCTCGCGCAGACTGAAGCTTTCTTT. Full variable domain (rest looked up from reference TRBV7-9 and TRBJ1-1): DTGVSQNPRHKITKRGQNVTFRCDPISEHNRLYWYRQTLGQGPEFLTYFQNEAQLEKSRLLSDRFSAERPKGSFSTLEIQRTEQGDSAMYLCASSFQLAQTEAFFGQGTRLTVV.

J is TRBJ1-1 and V is TRBV27, with TRBD1 as a possible D gene (5 bases). V shed 5 bases and J shed 4 bases, with 14 bases lying between them. The CDR3 spans 14 residues. CDR1 MNHEY and CDR2 SMNVEV come from the germline V gene (reference sequence). For the CDR3, the DNA is TGTGCCAGCAGTCCACAGGCGGCGCGCACTGAAGCTTTCTTT. Protein product: CASSPQAARTEAFF.

This rearrangement joins TRBV29-1 to TRBJ2-1; D unresolved. The CDR3 is 15 residues long. V gave up 4 bases and J gave up 4 bases, with 17 bases separating them. The germline V gene encodes CDR1 SQVTM and CDR2 ANQGSEA. The CDR3 is CSVGKGLNGYNEQFF. The DNA of the CDR3 is TGCAGCGTTGGCAAAGGTTTGAACGGGTACAATGAGCAGTTCTTC.

J is TRBJ1-2 and V is TRBV15, with no clear D. The CDR3 covers 15 residues. The germline CDR1 and CDR2 sequences are LNHNV and YYDKDF (reference sequence). V lost 5 bases and J 1 base, leaving 14 bases between the germline ends. The CDR3 sequence is CATSATWAGNYGYTF. As DNA, the CDR3 is TGTGCCACCAGCGCAACTTGGGCCGGTAACTATGGCTACACCTTC.

This clone has only a few counts. The gene calls are TRBV21-1 and TRBJ1-4. TRBV21-1 is a pseudogene segment. This CDR3 is 14 amino acids long. In DNA form, the CDR3 reads TGTGCCAGCAGCAAATTGGGACCTAATGAAAAACTGTTTTTT. It is translated as CASSKLGPNEKLFF.

As DNA, the CDR3 is TGTGCCAGCAGCTTGGCGGCTTCCGAAAAACTGTTTTTT. Protein: CASSLAASEKLFF. V usage is TRBV5-5 and J usage is TRBJ1-4; D ambiguous. The V gene's germline CDR1 is SGHKS and CDR2 YYEKEE (reference sequence). The germline V and J ends were trimmed by 0 bases and 8 bases, with 8 bases remaining between them. The CDR3 extends over 13 amino acids.

As to this clone: Other DNA sequences within the sample encode an identical CDR3. The rearrangement links TRBV7-8 to TRBJ2-7, with 11 bases aligning to TRBD1. The germline gives CDR1 SGHVS, CDR2 FQNEAQ. The CDR3 consists of 18 residues. J was trimmed by 4 bases and V by 1 base; bases with no gene match: 12. The CDR3 sequence is CASSLGGGDRGGKYEQYF. CDR3 coding DNA: TGTGCCAGCAGCTTAGGGGGTGGGGACAGGGGGGGGAAATACGAGCAGTACTTC. The whole variable domain, filled in from reference TRBV7-8 and TRBJ2-7, reads GAGVSQSPRYKVAKRGQDVALRCDPISGHVSLFWYQQALGQGPEFLTYFQNEAQLDKSGLPSDRFFAERPEGSVSTLKIQRTQQEDSAVYLCASSLGGGDRGGKYEQYFGPGTRLTVT.